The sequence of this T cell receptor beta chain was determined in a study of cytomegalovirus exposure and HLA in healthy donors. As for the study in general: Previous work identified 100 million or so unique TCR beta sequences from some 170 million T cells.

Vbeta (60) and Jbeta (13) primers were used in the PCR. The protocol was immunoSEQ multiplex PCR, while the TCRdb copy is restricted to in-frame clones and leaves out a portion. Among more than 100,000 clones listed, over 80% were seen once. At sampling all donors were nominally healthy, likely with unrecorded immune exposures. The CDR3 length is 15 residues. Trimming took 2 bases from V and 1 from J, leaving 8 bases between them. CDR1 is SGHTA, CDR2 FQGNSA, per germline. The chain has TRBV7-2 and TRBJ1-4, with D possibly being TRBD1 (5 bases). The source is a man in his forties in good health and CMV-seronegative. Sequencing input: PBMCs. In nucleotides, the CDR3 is TGTGCCAGCAGCTTAATGGGGGGAACTAATGAAAAACTGTTTTTT. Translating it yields CASSLMGGTNEKLFF.